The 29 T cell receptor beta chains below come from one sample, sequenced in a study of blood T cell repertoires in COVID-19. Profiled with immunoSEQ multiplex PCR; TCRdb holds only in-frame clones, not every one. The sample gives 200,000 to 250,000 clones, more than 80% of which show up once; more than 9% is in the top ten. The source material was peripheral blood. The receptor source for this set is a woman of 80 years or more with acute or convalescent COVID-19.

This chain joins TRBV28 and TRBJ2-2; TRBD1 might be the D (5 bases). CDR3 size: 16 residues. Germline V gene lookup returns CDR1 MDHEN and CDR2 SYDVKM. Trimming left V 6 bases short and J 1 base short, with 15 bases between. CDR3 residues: CASSLPPTGNTGELFF. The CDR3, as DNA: TGTGCCAGCAGCCTCCCCCCTACAGGGAACACCGGGGAGCTGTTTTTT.

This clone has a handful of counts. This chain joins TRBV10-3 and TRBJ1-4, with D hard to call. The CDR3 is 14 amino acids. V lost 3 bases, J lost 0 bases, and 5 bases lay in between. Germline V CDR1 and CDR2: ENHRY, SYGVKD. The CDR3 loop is CAISERATNEKLFF. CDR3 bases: TGTGCCATCAGTGAACGGGCAACTAATGAAAAACTGTTTTTT.

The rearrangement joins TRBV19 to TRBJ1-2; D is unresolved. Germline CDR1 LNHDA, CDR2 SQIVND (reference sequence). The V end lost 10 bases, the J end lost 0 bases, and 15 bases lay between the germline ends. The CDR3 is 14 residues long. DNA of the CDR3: TGTGCCACAATCCCTAGAGCCCCTAACTATGGCTACACCTTC. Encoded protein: CATIPRAPNYGYTF.

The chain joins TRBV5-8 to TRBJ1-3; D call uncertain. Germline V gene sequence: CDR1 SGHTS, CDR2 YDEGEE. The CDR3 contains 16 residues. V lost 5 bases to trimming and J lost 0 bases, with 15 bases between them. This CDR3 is CASRSYKEGSGNTIYF. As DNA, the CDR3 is TGTGCCAGCAGGAGCTATAAGGAGGGCTCTGGAAACACCATATATTTT.

CDR3 sequence (DNA): TGTGCCAGCAGCAGCCAGGGTGTCGGGCACACTGAAGCTTTCTTT. As protein: CASSSQGVGHTEAFF. The chain uses TRBV6-2 or TRBV6-3 and TRBJ1-1; D may be TRBD1 (5 bases). The CDR3 length is 15 residues. Per the germline V gene, CDR1 is MNHEY and CDR2 is SVGEGT. Trimming pared 6 bases from V and 3 bases from J, leaving 17 bases between.

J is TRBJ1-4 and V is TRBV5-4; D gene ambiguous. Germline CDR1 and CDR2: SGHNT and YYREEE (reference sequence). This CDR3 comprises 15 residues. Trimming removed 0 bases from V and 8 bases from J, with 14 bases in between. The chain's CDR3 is CASSLDGELAEKLFF. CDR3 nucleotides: TGTGCCAGCAGCTTGGACGGGGAGCTCGCAGAAAAACTGTTTTTT. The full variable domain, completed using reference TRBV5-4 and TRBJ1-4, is ETGVTQSPTHLIKTRGQQVTLRCSSQSGHNTVSWYQQALGQGPQFIFQYYREEENGRGNFPPRFSGLQFPNYSSELNVNALELDDSALYLCASSLDGELAEKLFFGSGTQLSVL.

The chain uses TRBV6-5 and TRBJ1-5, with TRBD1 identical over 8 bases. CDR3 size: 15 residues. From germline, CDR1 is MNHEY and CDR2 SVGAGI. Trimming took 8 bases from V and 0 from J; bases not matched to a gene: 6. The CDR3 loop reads CASEDREFSNQPQHF. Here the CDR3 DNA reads TGTGCCAGCGAGGACAGGGAGTTTAGCAATCAGCCCCAGCATTTT.

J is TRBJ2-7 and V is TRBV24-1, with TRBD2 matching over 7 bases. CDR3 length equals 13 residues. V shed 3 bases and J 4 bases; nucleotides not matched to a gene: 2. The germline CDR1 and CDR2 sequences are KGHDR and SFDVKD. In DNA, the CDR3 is TGTGCCACCAGTGATGGGGGGGGTTACGAGCAGTACTTC. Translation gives CATSDGGGYEQYF.

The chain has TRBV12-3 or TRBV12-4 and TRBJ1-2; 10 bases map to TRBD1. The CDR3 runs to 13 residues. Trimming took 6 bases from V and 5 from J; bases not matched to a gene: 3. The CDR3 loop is CASSRGQGYGYTF. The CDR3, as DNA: TGTGCCAGCAGCCGGGGACAGGGGTATGGCTACACCTTC.

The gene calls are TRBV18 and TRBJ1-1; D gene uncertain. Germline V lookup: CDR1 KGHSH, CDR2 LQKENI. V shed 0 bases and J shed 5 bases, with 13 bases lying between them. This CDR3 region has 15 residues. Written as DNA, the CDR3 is TGTGCCAGCTCACCACCGGTAGGGAGGTGGACTGAAGCTTTCTTT. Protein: CASSPPVGRWTEAFF.

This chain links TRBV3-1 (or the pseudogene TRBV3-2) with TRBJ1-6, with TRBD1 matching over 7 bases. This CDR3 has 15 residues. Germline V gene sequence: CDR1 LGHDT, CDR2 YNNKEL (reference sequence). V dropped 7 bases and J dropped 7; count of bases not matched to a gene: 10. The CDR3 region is CASTEGAGRNSPLHF. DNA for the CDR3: TGTGCCAGCACCGAGGGGGCAGGGCGGAATTCACCCCTCCACTTT.

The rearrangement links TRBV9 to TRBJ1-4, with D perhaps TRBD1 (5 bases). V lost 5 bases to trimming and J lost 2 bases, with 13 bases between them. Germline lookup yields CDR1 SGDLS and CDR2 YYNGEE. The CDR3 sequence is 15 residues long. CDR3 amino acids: CASRETQGTNEKLFF. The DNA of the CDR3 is TGTGCCAGCAGGGAAACTCAGGGTACTAATGAAAAACTGTTTTTT.

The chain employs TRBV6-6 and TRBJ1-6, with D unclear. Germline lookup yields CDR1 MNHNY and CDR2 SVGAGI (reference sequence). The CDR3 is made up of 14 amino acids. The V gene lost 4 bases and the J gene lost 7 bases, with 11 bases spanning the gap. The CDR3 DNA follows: TGTGCCAGCAGTTTGGAGAGACTAAATTCACCCCTCCACTTT. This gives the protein CASSLERLNSPLHF.

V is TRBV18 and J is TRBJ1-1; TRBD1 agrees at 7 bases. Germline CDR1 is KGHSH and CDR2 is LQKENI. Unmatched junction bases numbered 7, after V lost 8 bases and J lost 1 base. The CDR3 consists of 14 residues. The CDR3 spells CASHRGQANTEAFF. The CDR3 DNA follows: TGTGCCAGCCACAGAGGACAGGCGAACACTGAAGCTTTCTTT.

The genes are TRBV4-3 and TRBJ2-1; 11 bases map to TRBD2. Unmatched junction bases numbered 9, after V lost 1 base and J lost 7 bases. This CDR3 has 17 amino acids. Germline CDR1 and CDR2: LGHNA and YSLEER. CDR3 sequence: CASSQANLAGGLNEQFF. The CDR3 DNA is TGCGCCAGCAGCCAAGCCAACCTAGCGGGGGGTCTTAATGAGCAGTTCTTC.

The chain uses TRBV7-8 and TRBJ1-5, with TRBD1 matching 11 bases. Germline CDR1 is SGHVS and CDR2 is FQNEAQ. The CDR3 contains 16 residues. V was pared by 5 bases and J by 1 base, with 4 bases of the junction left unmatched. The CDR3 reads CASSPDRGLSNQPQHF. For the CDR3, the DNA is TGTGCCAGCAGCCCGGACAGGGGGCTGAGCAATCAGCCCCAGCATTTT.

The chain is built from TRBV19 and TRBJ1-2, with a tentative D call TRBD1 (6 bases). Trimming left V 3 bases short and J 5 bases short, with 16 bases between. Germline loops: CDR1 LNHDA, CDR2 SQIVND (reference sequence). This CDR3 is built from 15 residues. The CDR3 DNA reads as TGTGCCAGTAGTATGAGTCCAGGGGAAGGGTATGGCTACACCTTC. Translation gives CASSMSPGEGYGYTF.

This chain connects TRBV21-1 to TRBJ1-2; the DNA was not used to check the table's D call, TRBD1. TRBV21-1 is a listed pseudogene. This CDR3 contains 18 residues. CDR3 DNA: TGTGCCAGCAGCCAAAGGTCTCACAGGGGGCACCAAAACTATGGCTACACCTTC. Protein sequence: CASSQRSHRGHQNYGYTF.

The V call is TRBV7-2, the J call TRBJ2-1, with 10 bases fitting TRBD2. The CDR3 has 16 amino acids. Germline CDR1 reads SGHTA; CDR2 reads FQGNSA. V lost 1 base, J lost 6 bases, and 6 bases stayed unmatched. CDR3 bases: TGTGCCAGCAGCTTAGTCCCAGCGGGGGGGGCCAATGAGCAGTTCTTC. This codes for CASSLVPAGGANEQFF.

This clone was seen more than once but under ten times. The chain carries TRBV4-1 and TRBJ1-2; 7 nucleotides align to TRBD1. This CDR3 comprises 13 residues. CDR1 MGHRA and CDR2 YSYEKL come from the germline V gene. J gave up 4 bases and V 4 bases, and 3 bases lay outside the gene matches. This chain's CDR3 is CASSRGTAYGYTF. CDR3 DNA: TGCGCCAGCAGCCGGGGGACAGCCTATGGCTACACCTTC.

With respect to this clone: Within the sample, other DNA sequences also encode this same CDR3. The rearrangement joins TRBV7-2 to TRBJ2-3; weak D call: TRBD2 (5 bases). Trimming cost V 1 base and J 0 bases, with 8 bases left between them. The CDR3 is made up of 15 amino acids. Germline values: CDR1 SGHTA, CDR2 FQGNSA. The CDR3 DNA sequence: TGTGCCAGCAGCTTAGGATCGGGGAGCACAGATACGCAGTATTTT. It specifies CASSLGSGSTDTQYF.

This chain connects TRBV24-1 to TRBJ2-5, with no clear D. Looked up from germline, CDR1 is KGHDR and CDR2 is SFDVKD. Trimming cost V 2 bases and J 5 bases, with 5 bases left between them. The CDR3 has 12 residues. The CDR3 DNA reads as TGTGCCACCAGTGATTACACGGAGACCCAGTACTTC. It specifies CATSDYTETQYF.

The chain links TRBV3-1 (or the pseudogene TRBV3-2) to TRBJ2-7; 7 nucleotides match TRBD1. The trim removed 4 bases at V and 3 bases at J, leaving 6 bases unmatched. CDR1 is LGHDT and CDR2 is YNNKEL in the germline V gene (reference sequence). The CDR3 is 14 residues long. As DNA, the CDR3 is TGTGCCAGCAGCCCAGGGGACAGAGGCTACGAGCAGTACTTC. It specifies CASSPGDRGYEQYF.

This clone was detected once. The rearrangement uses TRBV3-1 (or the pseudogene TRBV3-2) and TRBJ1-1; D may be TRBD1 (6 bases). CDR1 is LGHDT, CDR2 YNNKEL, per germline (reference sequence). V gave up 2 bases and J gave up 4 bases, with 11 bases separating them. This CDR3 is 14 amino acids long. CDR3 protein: CASSQTPGVTEAFF. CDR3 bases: TGTGCCAGCAGCCAAACTCCAGGGGTCACTGAAGCTTTCTTT.

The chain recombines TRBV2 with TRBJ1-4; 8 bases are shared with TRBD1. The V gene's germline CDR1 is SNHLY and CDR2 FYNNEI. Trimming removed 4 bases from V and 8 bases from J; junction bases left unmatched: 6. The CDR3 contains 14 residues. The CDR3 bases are TGTGCCAGCAGTGCCAGGACAGGGAAGGAAAAACTGTTTTTT. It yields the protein CASSARTGKEKLFF.

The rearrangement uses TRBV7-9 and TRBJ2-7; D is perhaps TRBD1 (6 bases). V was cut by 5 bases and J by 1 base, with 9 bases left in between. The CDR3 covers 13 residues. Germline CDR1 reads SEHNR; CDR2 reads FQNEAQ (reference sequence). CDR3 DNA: TGTGCCAGCAGCCGGGACAATTCCTACGAGCAGTACTTC. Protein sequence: CASSRDNSYEQYF.

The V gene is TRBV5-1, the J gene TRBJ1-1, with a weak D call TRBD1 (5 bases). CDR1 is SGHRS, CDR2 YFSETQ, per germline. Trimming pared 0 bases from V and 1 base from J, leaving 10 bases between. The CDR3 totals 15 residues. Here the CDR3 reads CASSLVGGANTEAFF. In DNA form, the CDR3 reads TGCGCCAGCAGCTTGGTGGGGGGTGCGAACACTGAAGCTTTCTTT.

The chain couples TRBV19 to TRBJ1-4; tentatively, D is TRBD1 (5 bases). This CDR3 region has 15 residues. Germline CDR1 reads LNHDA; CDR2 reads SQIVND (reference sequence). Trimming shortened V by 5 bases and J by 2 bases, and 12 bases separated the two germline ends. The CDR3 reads CASSPPPGTNEKLFF. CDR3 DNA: TGTGCCAGTAGTCCCCCCCCAGGGACTAATGAAAAACTGTTTTTT.

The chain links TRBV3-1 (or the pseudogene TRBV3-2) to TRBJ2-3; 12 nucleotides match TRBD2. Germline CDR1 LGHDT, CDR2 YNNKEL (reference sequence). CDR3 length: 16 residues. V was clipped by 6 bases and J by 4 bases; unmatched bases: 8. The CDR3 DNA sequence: TGTGCCAGCAGTCTAGCTAGCGGGGGGGGGTCAGATACGCAGTATTTT. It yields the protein CASSLASGGGSDTQYF.